Following are 20 T cell receptor beta chains from one sample sequenced in a study of T cell responses to AZD1222 COVID-19 vaccine. The protocol was immunoSEQ multiplex PCR, while the TCRdb copy is restricted to in-frame clones and leaves out a portion. The table lists 100,000 to 150,000 clones, about nine tenths of them singletons. Material: peripheral blood, obtained on day 0 of AZD1222 vaccination. The receptors originated from an adult in good health.

The rearrangement uses TRBV7-9 and TRBJ1-1; the match to TRBD1 covers 8 bases. Germline V gene lookup returns CDR1 SEHNR and CDR2 FQNEAQ (reference sequence). J was trimmed by 7 bases and V by 3 bases; bases with no gene match: 7. This CDR3 spans 14 amino acids. The CDR3 region has the DNA TGTGCCAGCAGCTTTATCGACAGGGGAAATGAAGCTTTCTTT. As protein: CASSFIDRGNEAFF.

Here the CDR3 reads CASSIRTNEKLFF. The CDR3 DNA follows: TGTGCCAGCAGCATTCGAACTAATGAAAAACTGTTTTTT. V and J are TRBV5-8 and TRBJ1-4; D not certain. Between the trimmed V and J ends, which lost 4 bases and 1 base, there was a span of 5 bases. Germline CDR1 SGHTS, CDR2 YDEGEE. There are 13 residues in the CDR3.

V and J are TRBV7-6 and TRBJ2-2; 8 positions match TRBD2. Unmatched junction bases numbered 13, after V lost 5 bases and J lost 8 bases. Germline lookup yields CDR1 SGHVS and CDR2 FNYEAQ. This CDR3 has 16 amino acids. The CDR3 loop reads CASSPYEAGDKGELFF. In DNA, the CDR3 is TGTGCCAGCAGCCCCTACGAAGCGGGAGATAAGGGGGAGCTGTTTTTT.

This clone was counted a single time. The J gene is TRBJ2-7, the V gene TRBV23-1; D might be TRBD1 (6 bases). TRBV23-1 is known as an ORF, though its function is uncertain. The V end lost 4 bases, the J end lost 0 bases, and 10 bases lay between the germline ends. There are 14 residues in the CDR3. Written as DNA, the CDR3 is TGCGCCAGCAGTCCGCAGGACAGCTCCTACGAGCAGTACTTC. Translation: CASSPQDSSYEQYF.

V and J are TRBV11-3 and TRBJ2-3, with 8 bases identical to TRBD2. There are 14 residues in the CDR3. The J segment lost 4 bases and the V segment lost 4 bases, leaving 4 bases of the junction unmatched. The V gene's germline CDR1 is SGHNT and CDR2 YENEEA. CDR3 DNA sequence: TGTGCCAGCAGCTCGGGACTAGATCCAGATACGCAGTATTTT. Translated: CASSSGLDPDTQYF.

The rearrangement joins TRBV16 to TRBJ1-5; D possibly corresponds to TRBD1 (6 bases). The CDR3 spans 14 residues. V lost 0 bases, J lost 6 bases, and 9 bases lay in between. Germline V gene data show CDR1 as KGHSY and CDR2 as FQNENV. Here the CDR3 reads CASSQSTGGQPQHF. CDR3 coding DNA: TGTGCCAGCAGCCAATCGACAGGAGGTCAGCCCCAGCATTTT.

The CDR3 coding sequence is TGTGCCAGCACGAGATCAGGGAACACCGGGGAGCTGTTTTTT. It codes for CASTRSGNTGELFF. The chain couples TRBV2 to TRBJ2-2; D is uncertain. Trimming took 7 bases from V and 1 from J, leaving 10 bases between them. Germline CDR1 reads SNHLY; CDR2 reads FYNNEI. This CDR3 is built from 14 residues.

The chain is built from TRBV12-5 and TRBJ1-2; TRBD1 might be the D (6 bases). The germline gives CDR1 LGHNT, CDR2 FRNRAP. V lost 0 bases and J lost 8, with 16 bases in between. The CDR3 is 15 residues long. CDR3 in amino acids: CASGLVIRGARGYTF. In nucleotides, the CDR3 is TGTGCTAGTGGTTTGGTAATACGGGGGGCGCGAGGCTACACCTTC.

V and J are TRBV5-1 and TRBJ2-1; no clear D gene. Germline V gene data show CDR1 as SGHRS and CDR2 as YFSETQ. This CDR3 spans 16 amino acids. With 0 bases removed from V and 4 bases from J, the gap between germline ends came to 14 bases. The CDR3 region is CASSLARALDYNEQFF. For the CDR3, the DNA is TGCGCCAGCAGCTTGGCGAGAGCCTTAGATTACAATGAGCAGTTCTTC. The entire variable domain, with the rest obtained from reference TRBV5-1 and TRBJ2-1, is as follows: KAGVTQTPRYLIKTRGQQVTLSCSPISGHRSVSWYQQTPGQGLQFLFEYFSETQRNKGNFPGRFSGRQFSNSRSEMNVSTLELGDSALYLCASSLARALDYNEQFFGPGTRLTVL.

V and J are TRBV5-1 and TRBJ2-5; the D call may be TRBD1 or TRBD2 (5 bases each). The germline V and J ends were trimmed by 3 bases and 5 bases, with 11 bases remaining between them. Germline V gives CDR1 SGHRS, CDR2 YFSETQ. The CDR3 consists of 13 residues. The CDR3 loop is CASSWGPGETQYF. In nucleotides, the CDR3 is TGCGCCAGCAGCTGGGGACCAGGGGAGACCCAGTACTTC.

The DNA of the CDR3 is TGTGCCAGCAGCTCTAGGACAGGCGCCTCATGGAGTGAAAAACTGTTTTTT. It is translated as CASSSRTGASWSEKLFF. This rearrangement joins TRBV25-1 to TRBJ1-4, with 7 positions matching TRBD1. The CDR3 is made up of 17 amino acids. V trimming: 6 bases; J trimming: 7 bases; junction bases outside the gene matches: 17. Germline V gene lookup returns CDR1 MGHDK and CDR2 SYGVNS.

This clone was counted a few times. J is TRBJ2-7 and V is TRBV6-5, with D perhaps matching TRBD1 or TRBD2 (6 bases each). Trimming took 5 bases from V and 6 from J, leaving 14 bases between them. This CDR3 contains 13 residues. In germline, CDR1 is MNHEY, CDR2 SVGAGI. CDR3 region: CASSPIRGGEQYF. Written as DNA, the CDR3 is TGTGCCAGCAGTCCCATCAGGGGAGGCGAGCAGTACTTC.

This chain connects TRBV28 to TRBJ2-7; 7 positions agree with TRBD1. The CDR3 contains 14 residues. Germline V gene sequence: CDR1 MDHEN, CDR2 SYDVKM. J gave up 0 bases and V 6 bases, and 5 bases lay outside the gene matches. CDR3 amino acids: CASRKQGLSYEQYF. The CDR3 DNA follows: TGTGCCAGCAGGAAACAGGGGCTCTCCTACGAGCAGTACTTC.

This clone was seen just once. V usage is TRBV18 and J usage is TRBJ2-1; D not resolved. Germline assignment: CDR1 KGHSH and CDR2 LQKENI. The CDR3 covers 11 residues. V gave up 2 bases and J gave up 6 bases, with 2 bases separating them. CDR3 DNA: TGTGCCAGCTCACCATCCAATGAGCAGTTCTTC. Translation gives CASSPSNEQFF.

The rearrangement uses TRBV2 and TRBJ1-4; D ambiguous. Germline values: CDR1 SNHLY, CDR2 FYNNEI. V was cut by 4 bases and J by 1 base, with 13 bases left in between. The CDR3 has 16 residues. The CDR3 loop is CASSVSSGGTNEKLFF. The CDR3 DNA sequence: TGTGCCAGCAGTGTGAGTTCGGGAGGAACTAATGAAAAACTGTTTTTT.

The genes are TRBV9 and TRBJ2-1, with D possibly TRBD2 on 6 matching bases. There are 14 residues in the CDR3. Germline V gene data show CDR1 as SGDLS and CDR2 as YYNGEE. With 7 bases removed from V and 3 bases from J, the gap between germline ends came to 14 bases. The CDR3 here is CASSLAGSYNEQFF. As DNA, the CDR3 is TGTGCCAGCTCCCTGGCGGGAAGCTACAATGAGCAGTTCTTC.

V and J are TRBV5-1 and TRBJ1-6; D is ambiguous. Trimming shortened V by 4 bases and J by 9 bases, and 8 bases separated the two germline ends. Germline V gene sequence: CDR1 SGHRS, CDR2 YFSETQ. The CDR3 spans 12 residues. The CDR3 protein is CASSVSGSPLHF. DNA of the CDR3: TGCGCCAGCAGCGTTTCGGGTTCACCCCTCCACTTT.

This chain uses TRBV20-1 with TRBJ1-1, with D possibly matching TRBD1 (6 bases). CDR3 length equals 11 residues. Germline CDR1 and CDR2: DFQATT and SNEGSKA (reference sequence). The ends were cut back, 6 bases at V and 7 bases at J, with 12 bases in the middle. The CDR3 here is CSAVGGREAFF. CDR3 bases: TGCAGTGCCGTGGGGGGGCGTGAAGCTTTCTTT.

The chain has TRBV4-1 and TRBJ2-3, with TRBD2 matching 10 bases. The V gene's germline CDR1 is MGHRA and CDR2 YSYEKL. This CDR3 contains 16 residues. Trimming removed 6 bases from V and 5 bases from J; junction bases left unmatched: 11. The chain's CDR3 is CASRVSGRDVGDTQYF. The CDR3 coding sequence is TGCGCCAGCAGGGTGAGCGGGAGGGATGTGGGAGATACGCAGTATTTT.

This clone was seen only once. The gene calls are TRBV6-5 and TRBJ1-5; TRBD1 matches 7 bases. This CDR3 has 14 amino acids. Germline V gene lookup returns CDR1 MNHEY and CDR2 SVGAGI. Trimming removed 4 bases from V and 6 bases from J; junction bases left unmatched: 6. The DNA for the CDR3 is TGTGCCAGCAGTTTCACAGGGGCTTTTCAGCCCCAGCATTTT. Translated: CASSFTGAFQPQHF.